The subject of this entry is one T cell receptor (beta chain). Its antigen is currently unknown. The data belong to a study of T cell responses to AZD1222 COVID-19 vaccine. Study-level results: The donor cohort was predominantly white British with a female majority, and clonal diversity may have been underestimated. Recipients of AZD1222 seropositive at baseline numbered only 6 or 7. Without day 14 samples, only post-peak T cell repertoires were studied.

Sequencing was performed with immunoSEQ multiplex PCR; in TCRdb, only in-frame clones are kept and a portion is missing. This sample has about 190,000 clones, with 75% to 90% found just once. The specimen was peripheral blood, collected on day 0 of AZD1222 vaccination. This sequence originates from an adult in good health.

The DNA of the CDR3 is TGTGCCAGTAGTCCCAACAGGGATAGGAACGAGCAGTACTTC. This gives the protein CASSPNRDRNEQYF. This chain connects TRBV19 to TRBJ2-7, with TRBD1 as a possible D gene (6 bases). V lost 5 bases and J lost 5, with 16 bases in between. CDR3 length: 14 residues. The germline CDR1 and CDR2 sequences are LNHDA and SQIVND (reference sequence).